Shown below are 8 T cell receptor beta chains from a single sample sequenced in a study of STAT3 mutations in large granular lymphocyte leukemia. Their antigens are not known. Findings and limits, study-wide: At least one immunodominant TCR beta clonotype appeared in every T-cell large granular lymphocyte leukemia patient.

The assay was immunoSEQ multiplex PCR, and TCRdb's table has in-frame clones only and misses some. The sample has over 25,000 clones, 86% seen once; the top ten hold more than 9.5%. The sequencing input was peripheral blood mononuclear cells. These receptors came from a man aged 55 to 69 with T-cell large granular lymphocyte leukemia. Some clones in this sample may be carry-over from other donors' samples.

The V gene is TRBV7-8, the J gene TRBJ2-1; D might be TRBD2 (6 bases). The CDR3 length is 15 residues. Trimming shortened V by 5 bases and J by 6 bases, and 17 bases separated the two germline ends. Per the germline V gene, CDR1 is SGHVS and CDR2 is FQNEAQ. The CDR3 here is CASSTMTSYSNEQFF. The CDR3, as DNA: TGTGCCAGCAGCACCATGACTAGTTACTCCAATGAGCAGTTCTTC.

The chain joins TRBV6-5 to TRBJ2-3, with 7 bases that match TRBD1. CDR3 size: 15 residues. The J segment lost 3 bases and the V segment lost 7 bases, leaving 10 bases of the junction unmatched. CDR1 is MNHEY, CDR2 SVGAGI, per germline. CDR3 loop: CASKSGTAKTDTQYF. The CDR3, as DNA: TGTGCCAGCAAATCCGGGACAGCAAAGACAGATACGCAGTATTTT.

The genes are TRBV18 and TRBJ1-1; D uncertain. V was clipped by 4 bases and J by 0 bases, with 18 bases between them. CDR1 and CDR2 (germline): KGHSH, LQKENI. The CDR3 loop spans 17 amino acids. CDR3 residues: CASSLKGLQQMNTEAFF. The CDR3, as DNA: TGTGCCAGCTCACTTAAGGGCCTTCAGCAAATGAACACTGAAGCTTTCTTT.

The V call is TRBV4-1, the J call TRBJ1-2; D gene ambiguous. The CDR3 contains 13 residues. Trimming cost V 0 bases and J 9 bases, with 11 bases left between them. Germline V CDR1 and CDR2: MGHRA, YSYEKL. The CDR3 DNA follows: TGCGCCAGCAGCCAAGATTATAACGGAAGCTACACCTTC. This encodes CASSQDYNGSYTF.

V gene TRBV25-1 combines with J gene TRBJ2-7; weak D call: TRBD2 (7 bases). Trimming removed 7 bases from V and 4 bases from J, with 17 bases in between. In germline, CDR1 is MGHDK, CDR2 SYGVNS. There are 14 residues in the CDR3. As DNA, the CDR3 is TGTGCCAGCACCCGACGGGGGGCGGGTTACGAGCAGTACTTC. It yields the protein CASTRRGAGYEQYF.

Relative to its sample, this clone is medium-sized. The rearrangement joins TRBV5-1 to TRBJ2-5; no firm D call. The CDR3 sequence is 13 residues long. Trimming shortened V by 4 bases and J by 2 bases, and 9 bases separated the two germline ends. CDR1 is SGHRS, CDR2 YFSETQ, per germline. CDR3 sequence (DNA): TGCGCCAGCAGCCACTCGGGTCAAGAGACCCAGTACTTC. Encoded protein: CASSHSGQETQYF.

The chain combines TRBV7-2 with TRBJ2-7; 10 nucleotides line up with TRBD2. Unmatched junction bases numbered 7, after V lost 2 bases and J lost 3 bases. The CDR3 runs to 16 residues. Per germline, CDR1 SGHTA and CDR2 FQGNSA. The CDR3 loop is CASSLTSGAALYEQYF. Here the CDR3 DNA reads TGTGCCAGCAGCTTAACTAGCGGGGCCGCTCTCTACGAGCAGTACTTC.

This chain uses TRBV20-1 with TRBJ2-7; TRBD2 is a possible D gene (6 bases). Germline V gene sequence: CDR1 DFQATT, CDR2 SNEGSKA (reference sequence). Trimming cost V 6 bases and J 6 bases, with 12 bases left between them. The CDR3 is 11 amino acids. The CDR3 protein is CSANPGGEQYF. The DNA for the CDR3 is TGCAGTGCAAATCCCGGGGGCGAGCAGTACTTC.